Each of the 11 T cell receptor beta chains below was sequenced from the same sample in a study of blood T cell repertoires in COVID-19. Method: immunoSEQ multiplex PCR; TCRdb's copy keeps in-frame clones and lacks some. The sample holds about 260,000 clones, 88% seen once. Sequenced material: peripheral blood. The receptor source for this set is a man in his 60s who had recovered from COVID-19.

CDR3 amino acids: CASSVASSGDYEQYF. In nucleotides, the CDR3 is TGTGCCAGCAGCGTAGCTAGTAGCGGGGATTACGAGCAGTACTTC. The chain uses TRBV9 and TRBJ2-7; 8 nucleotides match TRBD2. This CDR3 region has 15 residues. The J segment lost 4 bases and the V segment lost 0 bases, leaving 6 bases of the junction unmatched. Germline CDR1 is SGDLS and CDR2 is YYNGEE.

This clone was recorded once. The J gene is TRBJ2-7, the V gene TRBV27; the match to TRBD1 covers 8 bases. With 2 bases clipped from V and 4 bases from J, the junction kept 7 bases outside the gene matches. CDR1 MNHEY and CDR2 SMNVEV come from the germline V gene (reference sequence). CDR3 length equals 15 residues. The CDR3 protein is CASSLQGALAYEQYF. In DNA, the CDR3 is TGTGCCAGCAGTTTACAGGGGGCATTGGCATACGAGCAGTACTTC.

The chain recombines TRBV4-1 with TRBJ2-2; perhaps TRBD2 as D (6 bases). Trimming removed 0 bases from V and 1 base from J, with 12 bases in between. The CDR3 runs to 17 residues. Germline V lookup: CDR1 MGHRA, CDR2 YSYEKL. The CDR3: CASSQERGLWNTGELFF. For the CDR3, the DNA is TGCGCCAGCAGCCAAGAGCGGGGTTTATGGAACACCGGGGAGCTGTTTTTT.

The rearrangement uses TRBV18 and TRBJ2-7, with D tentatively TRBD1 (6 bases). Germline loops: CDR1 KGHSH, CDR2 LQKENI. V was trimmed by 5 bases and J by 4 bases, leaving 12 bases between them. The CDR3 spans 13 residues. The CDR3 is CASSSYREYEQYF. Written as DNA, the CDR3 is TGTGCCAGCTCATCTTACAGGGAATACGAGCAGTACTTC.

This clone was observed a few times. The chain carries TRBV2 and TRBJ1-1, with a possible D match to TRBD1 (5 bases). Deletions cut 3 bases from V and 7 bases from J, with 12 bases between. The CDR3 sequence is 13 residues long. Germline lookup yields CDR1 SNHLY and CDR2 FYNNEI. CDR3 bases: TGTGCCAGCAGTGAGGTAACCGGGGGTGAAGCTTTCTTT. Translated: CASSEVTGGEAFF. Full variable domain (remainder filled in from reference TRBV2 and TRBJ1-1): EPEVTQTPSHQVTQMGQEVILRCVPISNHLYFYWYRQILGQKVEFLVSFYNNEISEKSEIFDDQFSVERPDGSNFTLKIRSTKLEDSAMYFCASSEVTGGEAFFGQGTRLTVV.

The chain has TRBV19 and TRBJ2-7, with 7 positions matching TRBD1. CDR1 and CDR2 from the germline V gene are LNHDA and SQIVND (reference sequence). V was pared by 0 bases and J by 0 bases, with 11 bases of the junction left unmatched. The CDR3 is made up of 18 amino acids. The CDR3 protein is CASSIDSAGTARSYEQYF. The DNA of the CDR3 is TGTGCCAGTAGTATAGATTCCGCCGGGACAGCTCGCTCCTACGAGCAGTACTTC.

A note on this clone: Other nucleotide sequences in the sample specify the same CDR3. The chain combines TRBV5-1 with TRBJ1-1; D remains ambiguous. V was pared by 0 bases and J by 3 bases, with 6 bases between. The CDR3 loop spans 13 amino acids. CDR1 SGHRS and CDR2 YFSETQ come from the germline V gene. In nucleotides, the CDR3 is TGCGCCAGCAGCTTGGGGGGAGACACTGAAGCTTTCTTT. Its protein is CASSLGGDTEAFF.

This chain connects TRBV6-5 to TRBJ2-7, with 7 positions matching TRBD1. Germline V lookup: CDR1 MNHEY, CDR2 SVGAGI. The CDR3 consists of 14 residues. J lost 4 bases, V lost 5 bases, and 8 bases had no gene match. CDR3 region: CASSPETGLYEQYF. CDR3 nucleotides: TGTGCCAGCAGTCCGGAGACAGGGCTGTACGAGCAGTACTTC.

The gene calls are TRBV6-1 and TRBJ1-4; possibly TRBD1 for D (5 bases). V lost 1 base to trimming and J lost 0 bases, with 6 bases between them. CDR1 and CDR2 from the germline V gene are MNHNS and SASEGT. The CDR3 has 15 amino acids. The DNA of the CDR3 is TGTGCCAGCAGTGAAGGCAGGGCAACTAATGAAAAACTGTTTTTT. Its protein is CASSEGRATNEKLFF.

This chain links TRBV2 with TRBJ2-5; D perhaps matches TRBD2 (5 bases). The CDR3 runs 14 residues. Germline loops: CDR1 SNHLY, CDR2 FYNNEI. Trimming cost V 7 bases and J 4 bases, with 16 bases left between them. The CDR3 spells CASKWTAAAETQYF. Written as DNA, the CDR3 is TGTGCCAGCAAGTGGACTGCCGCCGCAGAGACCCAGTACTTC.

The rearrangement uses TRBV6-6 and TRBJ1-6, with TRBD1 as a possible D gene (6 bases). The CDR3 is 18 residues long. From germline, CDR1 is MNHNY and CDR2 SVGAGI (reference sequence). The V end was cut by 5 bases, the J end by 5 bases, with 22 bases between. The CDR3 coding sequence is TGTGCCAGCAGTCCGTATTTGTGGGGGCAGTTCGATAATTCACCCCTCCACTTT. Amino acids: CASSPYLWGQFDNSPLHF.